A single sample is the source of the 5 T cell receptor beta chains below, sequenced in a study of vaccination and CD4 T cells after COVID-19. The sample's treatment: roughly 10-day PBMC culture with coronavirus spike peptide pools or control peptides (ViraFEST assay). The unexposed donor provided CD4+ T cells, which were taken before the COVID-19 pandemic (2011-2018). What these receptors recognize is not known. Cultured CD4+ T cell DNA was sequenced using the Oncomine TCR Beta short-read assay. TCRdb re-analysed the PCR reads in MiXCR, keeping a single row per CDR3 protein. The profile covers thousands of distinct CDR3 sequences, with over 45% appearing a single time and about 15% taken by the ten largest. Specimen: CD4+ T cells from blood, cultured in vitro. Receptor source: a human donor in good health.

Note on this clonotype: A much more abundant neighbour one base away suggests this may be a read error. The V and J genes are TRBV20-1 and TRBJ2-7, with D perhaps assigned TRBD1 or TRBD2 (5 bases each). V was clipped by 2 bases and J by 0 bases, with 11 bases between them. Germline CDR1 DFQATT, CDR2 SNEGSKA (reference sequence). This CDR3 comprises 14 residues. CDR3 residues: CSARFSGTSYEQYF. The CDR3 DNA is TGCAGTGCTAGATTCTCCGGGACCTCCTACGAGCAGTACTTC.

This clonotype turned up a few times. The chain combines TRBV7-8 with TRBJ2-2, with D perhaps given as TRBD1 or TRBD2 (5 bases each). The CDR3 spans 16 residues. Germline V gene data show CDR1 as SGHVS and CDR2 as FQNEAQ. With 5 bases removed from V and 6 bases from J, the gap between germline ends came to 19 bases. The CDR3 loop reads CASSQGGRSGAGELFF. The CDR3 bases are TGTGCCAGCAGCCAGGGTGGCAGGAGCGGTGCCGGGGAGCTGTTTTTT. The full variable domain, in which reference TRBV7-8 and TRBJ2-2 provide the parts outside the CDR3, is GAGVSQSPRYKVAKRGQDVALRCDPISGHVSLFWYQQALGQGPEFLTYFQNEAQLDKSGLPSDRFFAERPEGSVSTLKIQRTQQEDSAVYLCASSQGGRSGAGELFFGEGSRLTVL.

This chain joins TRBV7-8 and TRBJ2-2; TRBD2 might be the D (8 bases). Germline-derived CDR1 and CDR2 are SGHVS and FQNEAQ. V was shortened by 6 bases and J by 6 bases, with 17 bases between the two germline ends. The CDR3 spans 15 residues. This CDR3 reads CASRQGGRGAGELFF. As DNA, the CDR3 is TGTGCCAGCAGGCAGGGGGGGCGGGGGGCCGGGGAGCTGTTTTTT.

This clonotype was seen more than once but under ten times. The V gene is TRBV15, the J gene TRBJ2-3; D is ambiguous. Germline-derived CDR1 and CDR2 are LNHNV and YYDKDF (reference sequence). This CDR3 is 13 amino acids long. V dropped 5 bases and J dropped 6 bases, with 12 bases sitting between them. As DNA, the CDR3 is TGTGCCACCAGCGTAGACCCCCCGGATACGCAGTATTTT. Protein product: CATSVDPPDTQYF.

This clonotype was observed a handful of times. The chain couples TRBV19 to TRBJ1-1; D might be TRBD1 (5 bases). Germline CDR1 is LNHDA and CDR2 is SQIVND (reference sequence). Trimming removed 6 bases at V and 0 bases at J, with 14 bases between. This CDR3 is 15 amino acids long. CDR3 residues: CASRRGGNMNTEAFF. CDR3 coding DNA: TGTGCCAGTAGAAGGGGAGGGAACATGAACACTGAAGCTTTCTTT.